This T cell receptor beta chain comes out of a study of breast tumors, draining lymph nodes, adjacent tissues. In TCRdb, the multiplex PCR reads were re-called with MiXCR into one record per CDR3 protein. This table has about 24,000 distinct CDR3 sequences, around 68% appearing once. The study's findings and limits: Compared with basal-like, luminal-like tumors shared significantly more repertoire with nontumor tissue. The lymph node origin of tumor T cells was framed as consistent with a hypothesis, not demonstrated. Tumors had less TCR diversity than lymph nodes, more than nontumor tissue. Most tumor T cells seemingly derive from lymph node, then expand in tumor.

Note on this clonotype: Antigen unknown.

CDR3 length: 12 residues. CDR1 is MDHEN, CDR2 SYDVKM, per germline. Trimming removed 6 bases at V and 9 bases at J, with 12 bases between. The receptor was isolated from a female donor with breast cancer. Some clones in this sample may be carry-over from other donors' samples. The material sequenced was tumor-adjacent breast tissue. The gene calls are TRBV28 and TRBJ2-1; TRBD2 might be the D (5 bases). CDR3 amino acids: CASSLLEGEQFF. CDR3 coding DNA: TGTGCCAGCAGCCTCTTAGAGGGTGAGCAGTTCTTC.